The entry below gives a single T cell receptor beta chain sequence along with its context. In the 2 weeks before study entry, exposed participants met a COVID-19 case, which was PCR-confirmed or clinician-diagnosed. This CDR3 has 16 residues. This sample was included in a study of blood T cell repertoires in COVID-19. Study overall: Donors in the United States, Italy and Spain gave samples during acute or convalescent COVID-19.

The assay was immunoSEQ multiplex PCR, and TCRdb's table has in-frame clones only and misses some. Of some 190,000 clones in the sample, about 80% are singletons; the top ten hold under 15%. The specimen sequenced was PBMCs or T cells enriched from blood (not recorded which). This chain uses TRBV21-1 with TRBJ2-5; the table's D call TRBD1 went unverified against the DNA. TRBV21-1 is recorded as a pseudogene. This TCR derives from a man aged 55 to 70 who had been exposed to COVID-19. The CDR3 DNA reads as TGTGCCAGCAGCAAATGCCCGGGACAGGGACAAGAGACCCAGTACTTC. The encoded protein is CASSKCPGQGQETQYF.